Each of the 30 T cell receptor beta chains below was sequenced from the same sample in a study of read filtering for tumor transcriptome and immune sequencing (TCRdb year 2020). The sequencer listed for this sample is Illumina HiSeq 4000. The Immunoverse kit was used to build TCR libraries from 400 ng RNA, with molecular barcoded adaptors covering alpha/delta and beta/gamma chains. Clones were called with MiXCR by TCRdb after fastp trimmed the public reads at Q25, and only in-frame beta chains were retained. For every CDR3 protein sequence, its rows merge into one entry that carries the most common genes and DNA. The sample table records about 38,000 distinct CDR3 sequences; roughly 15% of these occur just once. The ten top clones hold around 20% of the sample. The material sequenced was a population of CD138-negative cells sorted from bone marrow. The intended sense of this specimen's cell subset or site label: bone marrow mononuclear cells depleted of CD138+ plasma/myeloma cells by negative magnetic selection. Receptors were obtained from a donor at least 40 years old with multiple myeloma.

This clonotype was detected many times. The V gene is TRBV5-5, the J gene TRBJ1-1; D is unresolved. Germline CDR1 and CDR2: SGHKS and YYEKEE (reference sequence). With 6 bases removed from V and 1 base from J, the gap between germline ends came to 10 bases. The CDR3 has 13 amino acids. The CDR3, as DNA: TGTGCCAGCAAAATCGCCGGGAACACTGAAGCTTTCTTT. Its translation: CASKIAGNTEAFF.

A note on this clonotype: It may be a read error: a sequence one base away is much more abundant. The chain employs TRBV7-2 and TRBJ2-3; the match to TRBD1 covers 7 bases. Germline loops: CDR1 SGHTA, CDR2 FQGNSA. The CDR3 consists of 17 residues. The CDR3 here is CASSSRDSYLSTDKQYF. CDR3 sequence (DNA): TGTGCCAGCAGCTCAAGGGACAGCTACCTTAGCACAGATAAGCAGTATTTT. The whole variable domain, remainder taken from reference TRBV7-2 and TRBJ2-3, is GAGVSQSPSNKVTEKGKDVELRCDPISGHTALYWYRQSLGQGLEFLIYFQGNSAPDKSGLPSDRFSAERTGGSVSTLTIQRTQQEDSAVYLCASSSRDSYLSTDKQYFGPGTRLTVL.

This clonotype was detected a few times. This chain joins TRBV24-1 and TRBJ2-3; TRBD2 matches 7 bases. V shed 4 bases, J shed 4 bases, and the junction held 10 bases outside the gene matches. From germline, CDR1 is KGHDR and CDR2 SFDVKD. This CDR3 comprises 16 residues. The CDR3 here is CATSDKTSSRADTQYF. CDR3 sequence (DNA): TGTGCCACCAGTGACAAGACTAGCAGTCGCGCAGATACGCAGTATTTT.

This clonotype was seen ten or more times. This chain links TRBV2 with TRBJ1-4, with a possible D match to TRBD1 (5 bases). This CDR3 has 13 residues. Germline CDR1 is SNHLY and CDR2 is FYNNEI. Trimming pared 4 bases from V and 7 bases from J, leaving 10 bases between. The CDR3 loop reads CASSAAGGEKLFF. DNA for the CDR3: TGTGCCAGCAGTGCGGCGGGGGGTGAAAAACTGTTTTTT.

In this sample, this clonotype turned up many times. V is TRBV7-2 and J is TRBJ2-2; D remains ambiguous. CDR1 and CDR2 from the germline V gene are SGHTA and FQGNSA. With 3 bases removed from V and 6 bases from J, the gap between germline ends came to 11 bases. The CDR3 sequence is 14 residues long. CDR3 loop: CASSFLTSAGELFF. DNA of the CDR3: TGTGCCAGCAGCTTCCTAACAAGCGCCGGGGAGCTGTTTTTT. The whole variable domain, remainder taken from reference TRBV7-2 and TRBJ2-2, is GAGVSQSPSNKVTEKGKDVELRCDPISGHTALYWYRQSLGQGLEFLIYFQGNSAPDKSGLPSDRFSAERTGGSVSTLTIQRTQQEDSAVYLCASSFLTSAGELFFGEGSRLTVL.

This clonotype was recorded many times. Its ends do not fully match the called genes, so a read error is possible. CDR3 coding DNA: TGTGCCAGCAGTCACCCCCCGAAAGGGTGGAGCGCTGGGGCCAACGTCCTGACTTTT. The encoded protein is CASSHPPKGWSAGANVLTF. This chain connects TRBV27 to TRBJ2-6; D may be TRBD1 (5 bases). Germline V gene data show CDR1 as MNHEY and CDR2 as SMNVEV (reference sequence). The CDR3 spans 19 residues.

This clonotype was counted many times. V and J are TRBV5-1 and TRBJ2-5; 9 nucleotides line up with TRBD1. Germline CDR1 and CDR2: SGHRS and YFSETQ. With 5 bases clipped from V and 4 bases from J, the junction kept 6 bases outside the gene matches. This CDR3 has 14 residues. CDR3 protein: CASSILTGGETQYF. In DNA form, the CDR3 reads TGCGCCAGCAGTATATTGACAGGGGGAGAGACCCAGTACTTC.

In its sample, this clonotype was seen many times. The V and J genes are TRBV30 and TRBJ2-2; no clear D. The V and J ends lost 2 bases and 4 bases respectively, with 5 bases between them. This CDR3 spans 12 amino acids. Per germline, CDR1 GTSNPN and CDR2 SVGIG (reference sequence). Here the CDR3 DNA reads TGTGCCTGGAGTAAGACCACCGGGGAGCTGTTTTTT. Translated: CAWSKTTGELFF.

This clonotype was detected ten times or more. This chain links TRBV7-2 with TRBJ2-3; 9 nucleotides match TRBD2. Looked up from germline, CDR1 is SGHTA and CDR2 is FQGNSA. The CDR3 is 16 residues long. V dropped 2 bases and J dropped 0; count of bases not matched to a gene: 3. Here the CDR3 reads CASSLNSGGSTDTQYF. In DNA, the CDR3 is TGTGCCAGCAGCTTAAATAGCGGGGGTAGCACAGATACGCAGTATTTT.

This chain links TRBV15 with TRBJ2-5, with unresolved D. Germline V CDR1 and CDR2: LNHNV, YYDKDF (reference sequence). This CDR3 spans 15 amino acids. Trimming pared 11 bases from V and 5 bases from J, leaving 24 bases between. For the CDR3, the DNA is TGTGCCTTCAGCAGAGTTTTGTATGGCTTGGAGACCCAGTACTTC. Its translation is CAFSRVLYGLETQYF.

There are many counts of this clonotype. The genes are TRBV7-3 and TRBJ2-5; perhaps TRBD1 as D (5 bases). Germline values: CDR1 SGHTA, CDR2 FQGTGA. The CDR3 length is 12 residues. V lost 5 bases and J lost 1, with 5 bases in between. Written as DNA, the CDR3 is TGTGCCAGCAGCCAGGGCCAAGAGACCCAGTACTTC. This gives the protein CASSQGQETQYF.

This clonotype was observed at least ten times. The rearrangement links TRBV23-1 to TRBJ2-3; D call uncertain. TRBV23-1 is sorted into the ORF group, with uncertain function. The CDR3 contains 16 residues. V lost 1 base, J lost 4 bases, and 15 bases lay in between. The CDR3, as DNA: TGCGCCAGCAGTCAATTGTCAGTCTCAGAAGCAGATACGCAGTATTTT. Its translation: CASSQLSVSEADTQYF.

The table lists this clonotype with a few counts. The CDR3 region has the DNA TGTGCCAGCAGTTACAGGGGGTACACCGGGGAGCTGTTTTTT. This translates into CASSYRGYTGELFF. The genes are TRBV6-2 or TRBV6-3 and TRBJ2-2; TRBD1 might be the D (6 bases). Trimming cost V 2 bases and J 3 bases, with 7 bases left between them. The CDR3 covers 14 residues. From germline, CDR1 is MNHEY and CDR2 SVGEGT.

The chain recombines TRBV6-5 with TRBJ2-1; 8 nucleotides match TRBD1. CDR1 is MNHEY and CDR2 is SVGAGI in the germline V gene. V was clipped by 6 bases and J by 9 bases; unmatched bases: 10. This CDR3 spans 14 amino acids. In nucleotides, the CDR3 is TGTGCCAGCAGCCCCAGGCAGGGGGCCGTTGAGCAGTTCTTC. This sequence encodes CASSPRQGAVEQFF.

This chain connects TRBV20-1 to TRBJ2-7; 16 bases agree with TRBD2. Germline CDR1 and CDR2: DFQATT and SNEGSKA (reference sequence). The CDR3 totals 18 residues. V lost 2 bases and J lost 1; bases outside the gene matches: 8. CDR3 in amino acids: CSARPSGTSGRGSYEQYF. CDR3 bases: TGCAGTGCTAGACCCTCCGGGACTAGCGGGAGGGGATCCTACGAGCAGTACTTC.

This clonotype was counted ten times or more. The gene calls are TRBV19 and TRBJ1-1; tentative D call: TRBD1 (5 bases). Trimming pared 0 bases from V and 6 bases from J, leaving 11 bases between. This CDR3 region has 14 residues. Germline CDR1 reads LNHDA; CDR2 reads SQIVND (reference sequence). The CDR3: CASSIEGARAEAFF. Here the CDR3 DNA reads TGTGCCAGTAGTATAGAAGGGGCGAGGGCTGAAGCTTTCTTT.

This clonotype was observed many times. V gene TRBV7-6 combines with J gene TRBJ2-3; tentatively, D is TRBD2 (5 bases). The CDR3 is 14 residues long. Looked up from germline, CDR1 is SGHVS and CDR2 is FNYEAQ. V lost 4 bases and J lost 4, with 12 bases in between. The CDR3 DNA reads TGTGCCAGCAGCTACAACGACGGGGCAGATACGCAGTATTTT. It yields the protein CASSYNDGADTQYF.

Worth noting for this clonotype: A far larger clone is one base from this, pointing to a likely read error. The J gene is TRBJ2-7, the V gene TRBV7-2; D possibly corresponds to TRBD2 (5 bases). Germline V CDR1 and CDR2: SGHTA, FQGNSA. This CDR3 comprises 12 residues. CDR3 residues: CACSSGIYEQYF. The CDR3 DNA reads as TGTGCCTGCAGTTCCGGGATCTACGAGCAGTACTTC. Full variable domain (remainder filled in from reference TRBV7-2 and TRBJ2-7): GAGVSQSPSNKVTEKGKDVELRCDPISGHTALYWYRQSLGQGLEFLIYFQGNSAPDKSGLPSDRFSAERTGGSVSTLTIQRTQQEDSAVYLCACSSGIYEQYFGPGTRLTVT.

This clonotype has ten or more counts. The rearrangement joins TRBV5-1 to TRBJ2-7, with D unclear. The CDR3 length is 14 residues. Trimming shortened V by 6 bases and J by 6 bases, and 19 bases separated the two germline ends. The germline V gene encodes CDR1 SGHRS and CDR2 YFSETQ. CDR3 DNA sequence: TGCGCCAGCACACCCTTCCCGAACGGCGGCGAGCAGTACTTC. Protein: CASTPFPNGGEQYF.

Ten or more counts support this clonotype. As DNA, the CDR3 is TGCGCCAGCAGCCCCCCGTCGAGCGGGGGGGCAAATACGCAGTATTTT. This translates into CASSPPSSGGANTQYF. The chain joins TRBV5-1 to TRBJ2-3, with 10 bases lining up with TRBD2. Germline assignment: CDR1 SGHRS and CDR2 YFSETQ. V shed 4 bases, J shed 7 bases, and the junction held 12 bases outside the gene matches. This CDR3 is 16 amino acids long.

The sample holds many counts of this clonotype. V is TRBV29-1 and J is TRBJ2-7, with 10 bases matching TRBD1. The CDR3 is made up of 13 amino acids. The J segment lost 0 bases and the V segment lost 5 bases, leaving 1 base of the junction unmatched. Per germline, CDR1 SQVTM and CDR2 ANQGSEA. CDR3 bases: TGCAGCGTTTGGGACAGGGGCTCCTACGAGCAGTACTTC. Protein product: CSVWDRGSYEQYF.

This rearrangement joins TRBV7-2 to TRBJ2-1; the D is unclear. V was pared by 1 base and J by 6 bases, with 13 bases between. The CDR3 is 15 amino acids. CDR1 and CDR2 (germline): SGHTA, FQGNSA. CDR3 loop: CASSLVRPRRNEQFF. The CDR3 bases are TGTGCCAGCAGCTTAGTGCGCCCTAGGCGCAATGAGCAGTTCTTC. The whole variable domain, filled in from reference TRBV7-2 and TRBJ2-1, reads GAGVSQSPSNKVTEKGKDVELRCDPISGHTALYWYRQSLGQGLEFLIYFQGNSAPDKSGLPSDRFSAERTGGSVSTLTIQRTQQEDSAVYLCASSLVRPRRNEQFFGPGTRLTVL.

About this clonotype itself: A much bigger clone sits one base away, suggesting this may be a read error. V gene TRBV5-1 combines with J gene TRBJ1-4; no clear D. The CDR3 consists of 15 residues. Germline CDR1 SGHRS, CDR2 YFSETQ. Here the CDR3 reads CASSLSRPHPERLFF. Here the CDR3 DNA reads TGCGCCAGCAGCTTGTCCAGGCCGCACCCAGAAAGACTGTTTTTT.

In nucleotides, the CDR3 is TGCGCCAGCAGCTCGGCTATCGGAGGGGCGTTCGATGAGCAGTTCTTC. Translation: CASSSAIGGAFDEQFF. V is TRBV5-1 and J is TRBJ2-1, with D perhaps TRBD2 (6 bases). The V gene's germline CDR1 is SGHRS and CDR2 YFSETQ. Trimming removed 3 bases from V and 8 bases from J, with 21 bases in between. The CDR3 is made up of 16 amino acids.

Ten or more counts support this clonotype. This chain joins TRBV27 and TRBJ2-1; no definite D call. Deletions cut 2 bases from V and 7 bases from J, with 15 bases between. The length of the CDR3 is 15 residues. Germline values: CDR1 MNHEY, CDR2 SMNVEV (reference sequence). Here the CDR3 DNA reads TGTGCCAGCAGTTTAAGAGACCTCCCTCGGAATGAGCAGTTCTTC. It specifies CASSLRDLPRNEQFF.

This clonotype was picked up many times. The chain carries TRBV6-1 and TRBJ1-1, with 7 bases that match TRBD1. This CDR3 has 14 amino acids. Trimming at V came to 5 bases and at J to 5 bases, leaving 8 bases not matched to a gene. Germline CDR1 reads MNHNS; CDR2 reads SASEGT. The CDR3 region has the DNA TGTGCCAGCAGTCCGACAGGGCTGGGGACTGAAGCTTTCTTT. Translating gives CASSPTGLGTEAFF.

The chain joins TRBV5-1 to TRBJ1-1, with a weak D call TRBD1 (6 bases). Germline CDR1 reads SGHRS; CDR2 reads YFSETQ. The CDR3 consists of 16 residues. Deletions cut 5 bases from V and 0 bases from J, with 17 bases between. CDR3 sequence: CASRRRGGLLNTEAFF. CDR3 sequence (DNA): TGCGCCAGCAGGCGACGAGGGGGTTTACTGAACACTGAAGCTTTCTTT.

This clonotype was seen at least ten times. The V gene is TRBV6-1, the J gene TRBJ2-3; D remains ambiguous. CDR1 is MNHNS and CDR2 is SASEGT in the germline V gene. Between the trimmed V and J ends, which lost 3 bases and 3 bases, there was a span of 10 bases. This CDR3 spans 14 amino acids. Here the CDR3 DNA reads TGTGCCAGCAGTGAGGGCCAAGCGACAGATACGCAGTATTTT. Its translation is CASSEGQATDTQYF.

This clonotype was counted ten times or more. The V gene is TRBV7-2, the J gene TRBJ2-3; TRBD2 is a possible D gene (5 bases). Germline assignment: CDR1 SGHTA and CDR2 FQGNSA. CDR3 size: 14 residues. Between the trimmed V and J ends, which lost 5 bases and 6 bases, there was a span of 15 bases. CDR3 amino acids: CASSLQFGEDTQYF. The CDR3 DNA follows: TGTGCCAGCAGCCTACAATTCGGGGAGGATACGCAGTATTTT.

The chain uses TRBV6-2 or TRBV6-3 and TRBJ1-6; no reliable D call. The CDR3 length is 14 residues. Germline V gene sequence: CDR1 MNHEY, CDR2 SVGEGT. Between the trimmed V and J ends, which lost 6 bases and 8 bases, there was a span of 14 bases. Written as DNA, the CDR3 is TGTGCCAGCAGCTCGGGAGGAGGATATTCACCCCTCCACTTT. Protein sequence: CASSSGGGYSPLHF.